This T cell receptor (beta chain) was sequenced for a study of shared clonotypes between healthy human individuals. Whole-study results and caveats: Rarefaction gave evidence that sorted-subset sequencing remained incomplete despite large depth.

On sorted subsets, replicate PCRs used approximately 200 ng DNA, or 31,000 or so T cell genomes. The protocol was immunoSEQ multiplex PCR, while the TCRdb copy is restricted to in-frame clones and leaves out a portion. The repertoire holds about 2.1 million clones, 93% seen once, with roughly 1.7% in the top ten. Details on this clone: Its antigen remains unidentified.

Naive-designated CD8 cells lacked CD45RO, were positively enriched for CCR7, and omitted terminally differentiated effector memory CD45RA+ cells. This TCR was recovered from a man aged 18 to 29 in good health. Some clones in this sample may be carry-over from other donors' samples. Sequenced sample: naive CD8+ T cells from PBMCs.

DNA of the CDR3: TGCGCCAGCAGCGACGACTTAGCCTACGAGCAGTACTTC. Its protein product is CASSDDLAYEQYF. V is TRBV5-1 and J is TRBJ2-7; D unclear. Germline-derived CDR1 and CDR2 are SGHRS and YFSETQ. The V gene lost 4 bases and the J gene lost 2 bases, with 10 bases spanning the gap. The CDR3 has 13 amino acids. Based on the CDR3 plus reference TRBV5-1 and TRBJ2-7, the full variable domain is KAGVTQTPRYLIKTRGQQVTLSCSPISGHRSVSWYQQTPGQGLQFLFEYFSETQRNKGNFPGRFSGRQFSNSRSEMNVSTLELGDSALYLCASSDDLAYEQYFGPGTRLTVT.